This TCR beta chain was recovered during a study of cytomegalovirus exposure and HLA in healthy donors (dated by TCRdb to between 2016 and 2019). With respect to the entire study: In an earlier analysis of some 610 of the donors, less than 350 Gb of sequence data and 95 million to 130 million unique TCR beta sequences from some 170 million T cells were reported. An early release covering roughly 640 HLA-typed donors comprised about 300 gigabases of sequencing data and about 90 million unique TCR sequences. Of the roughly 400 genotyped donors, roughly 80% fell in the genetic ancestry cluster associated with self-reported Caucasian donors. The study aimed to test whether cataloging public T cell receptors could reveal signatures of past pathogen exposure. The study profiled the T cell repertoires of hundreds of subjects by immunosequencing and related them to cytomegalovirus serostatus. Besides the first cohort of 550 to 750 subjects, a separate validation cohort made up of some 110 different subjects was used. To predict cytomegalovirus infection status, the study combined high-throughput TCR immunosequencing, statistical association of individual TCRs with disease status, and machine learning. To study patterns of TCR occurrence, a later analysis re-analyzed previously published TCR beta repertoires from 666 donors and added high-resolution HLA genotyping. Rather than drawing on any new phenotypic data, the later analysis identified candidate immune exposures from TCR beta sequences and the way those sequences occurred across donors. An earlier analysis of 587 of the donors applied high-throughput TCR beta sequencing to assess whether each TCR beta V gene segment acted as functional or pseudogenic. Alongside the repertoire data, information on donor age, sex, ethnicity and CMV serostatus was compiled. A later genetic analysis used genome-wide SNP genotypes for about three fifths of the roughly 700 donors, treating that subset as a discovery cohort. All discovery cohort repertoires had been generated using a single sequencing platform. Class I and class II HLA loci were covered by the typing at four-digit resolution. The number of donors typed differed by locus, with roughly 629-640 for A, B, C, DRB1 and DQB1, roughly 520 for DQA1, some 570 for DPA1, and 400 to 490 for DPB1. Roughly 5 DR-DQ haplotypes were handled as single units for association and clustering because linkage in the cohort was strong. Among 398 genotyped donors of the cohort, an average of roughly 240,000 unique TCR beta nucleotide sequences were sequenced per donor, about a sixth of them non-productive. Overall study outcomes, separate from this receptor: Compared with equally common non-associated chains, HLA-associated TCR beta chains in a later analysis were more clonally expanded and had lower generation probabilities. According to a later analysis, parvovirus B19, influenza, CMV and Epstein-Barr virus appeared linked to several top co-occurrence clusters. At a false discovery rate of 0.05, a later analysis linked 15,000 to 20,000 TCR beta sequences to specific HLA alleles. Cytomegalovirus status was reported to be diagnosed by the classifier with high specificity and sensitivity in both the original and validation cohorts. Roughly uniform sequencing depth across donors was assumed in presence/absence analyses, although this assumption may not hold. According to a later genetic analysis, donors in an Asian-associated ancestry cluster had fewer N-insertions in productive TCRs than the roughly 700-donor mean. The 87-base-pair reads could not distinguish some IMGT-functional V segments, including TRBV6-2 and TRBV6-3, so those segments were excluded. For the cohort, immune exposure information was limited to CMV serostatus. Because counts were too low, roughly 18 rarely observed V segments, including chromosome 9 orphons, were left out of the earlier analysis of a few hundred of the donors. In a later analysis, the rate of TCR association differed among HLA loci, with DRB1 alleles having the most associated TCRs and HLA-C alleles having the fewest. According to the authors, the approach could potentially be generalized to other disease states and immunological phenotypes. Most TCR sequences were observed very rarely across donors, whereas some public TCRs were present in many individuals. Assigning TCR associations to individual alleles was difficult when HLA alleles, especially DR and DQ, strongly co-occurred. HLA typing was unavailable for some donors at each locus, so association tests used only the typed subset. A few of the identified cytomegalovirus-associated TCR beta chains were confirmed in vitro to be specific for cytomegalovirus antigens. A cluster of highly shared sequence variants was judged likely to represent a technical artifact of the sequencing pipeline. The cohort was sequenced for TCR beta chains only, and without alpha or paired-chain data the features that could be detected were limited. A further reported finding was that TCR beta sequences accurately predicted the HLA-A and HLA-B alleles for most subjects in the first cohort. According to a later analysis, most CMV-associated TCR beta chains appeared to be HLA-restricted, and the HLA associations seemed to be driven largely by CMV exposure. Correlated functional status among segregating V segments might be attributable to linkage disequilibrium, but an unknown experimental factor could not be ruled out. An earlier analysis of some 590 of the donors showed that most TCR beta V segments appeared in productive rearrangements either about 90% or about 30% of the time, which broadly matched IMGT annotations. A later genetic analysis associated a missense DCLRE1C variant with V-gene and J-gene trimming of TCR beta chains, and an independent cohort replicated the association. The study listed 150 to 200 TCR beta chains as associated with cytomegalovirus.

Concerning this clone: This receptor's antigen is unknown. Qualities for individual bases were not recorded, and no much larger clone is one base off.

In total, about 650 healthy bone marrow donors made up the cohort. At the time of sampling, every cohort member was nominally healthy, though immune exposures that went unrecorded were likely present. The donor tested CMV seropositive, placing the donor among the roughly 270 seropositive members of the cohort. A peripheral blood sample was provided by each donor, and peripheral blood mononuclear cells were used for TCR beta sequencing. Genomic DNA was extracted from the blood cell samples with the Qiagen DNeasy Blood Extraction Kit. Taken from cysteine to phenylalanine, the CDR3 has 15 residues. The kept DNA is CDR3 alone, 45 bases in frame from the first base. The V and J ends are trimmed by 4 bases and 8 bases, leaving 21 bases between them. From the germline V gene, CDR1 is SGHRS and CDR2 is YFSETQ. Libraries were prepared through the immunoSEQ multiplex PCR assay. A mixture of 60 forward primers for TCR Vbeta segments and 13 reverse primers for TCR Jbeta segments was used in the multiplex PCR. Amplification of the CDR3 region of rearranged TCR beta genes was performed with a multiplex PCR assay on genomic DNA. Amplified TCR beta libraries were sequenced as 87-base-pair reads on the Illumina HiSeq System. Turning to the authors' computational methods: In a later analysis, tens of millions of unique TCR beta chains were counted across the roughly 610 repertoires, and about 9.9 million of these chains were shared by at least two donors. To remove PCR and sequencing errors, raw reads were error-corrected and collapsed into unique sequences using a nearest-neighbor algorithm that merged closely related sequences. Alignment of CDR3 sequences to IMGT reference sequences was used to assign V, D and J gene segments. For a sequence to be retained, a match of at least six nucleotides to both a V gene segment and a J gene segment was required. A rearrangement counted as productive if the CDR3 had no stop codons and remained in frame with V and J, and every other rearrangement counted as non-productive. CDR3 was defined according to IMGT convention as the region running from the second conserved V-encoded cysteine to the conserved J-encoded phenylalanine. The earlier analysis of a few hundred of the donors excluded sequences that lacked an unambiguous match to a single V gene segment. An earlier analysis of 550 to 650 of the donors classified V segments as functional when productive rearrangements were above 56.7% and as segregating when the standard deviation between donors was above 5%. A statistical classification framework was developed to diagnose cytomegalovirus status using the catalog of TCR beta chain sequences. A later analysis assigned V and J genes by comparing TCR nucleotide sequences with IMGT/GENE-DB human TR gene sequences. A later analysis assigned CDR3 sequences and most-parsimonious VDJ recombination scenarios with the TCRdist pipeline. In a later analysis, each TCR beta chain was defined by its CDR3 amino acid sequence together with its V-gene family, and reads without a unique V-gene family were excluded. As a way to deal with suspected cross-contamination and a sequencing artifact, a later analysis dropped nearly 600 nucleotide sequences that were highly shared and had low generation probability. For each public chain, a later analysis derived a clonal expansion index from normalized ranks of inferred template counts within each repertoire. A later analysis computed generation probabilities with a VDJ recombination model fitted to out-of-frame rearrangements, and checked the results against IGoR. In a later analysis, hypergeometric tests were used to score TCR-TCR, TCR-HLA and TCR-CMV co-occurrence, with a repertoire-size bias correction applied to TCR pairs. To estimate false discovery rates, a later analysis permuted the HLA or CMV assignments 20 times. In a later analysis, co-occurring TCRs were grouped using DBSCAN, with TCRdist sequence similarity added in when clustering inside HLA-allele-positive subsets. Repertoires with fewer than 30,000 or more than 120,000 public chains, plus five repertoires with anomalous nucleotide sharing, were excluded from co-occurrence clustering. Here the immuneACCESS table is served through TCRdb, limited to in-frame sequences with V and J called. Missing clones are a known gap in these copies; in checked studies unresolved V genes cover under half, and the rest lacks a known reason. From that table come the V and J calls and clone size; the DNA was used to work out D and trimming. This sample gives approximately 150,000 clones in total; less than 65% of them show up just once. The ten biggest clones cover about 3% of the sample.

The sequencing input was PBMCs. This TCR was recovered from a woman aged 25-40 years in good health and CMV-seropositive. Recombination connected TRBV5-1 to TRBJ1-2; possibly the D gene is TRBD1, per 6 matching bases. In nucleotide form, the sequence is TGCGCCAGCAGCCCTAATGAAAGACAGGTTGAAGGCTACACCTTC. It translates to CASSPNERQVEGYTF.